What follows are 10 T cell receptor beta chains derived from one specimen sequenced in a study of CD4 T cells in relation to SARS-CoV-2 and coronaviruses. Their recognized antigens are unknown. Unexposed donor CD4+ T cells date from about 2011-2019, before the COVID-19 pandemic. Isolation of CD4+ T cells took place after about 9 days in culture. The method was immunoSEQ multiplex PCR; TCRdb's version includes in-frame clones alone and lacks a portion of them. The sample holds 15,000 to 20,000 clones, about 86% seen once. The sequencing sample was made of CD4+ T cells from PBMCs, cultured in vitro. These receptors were obtained from a human donor in good health.

This clone occurred a few times. The chain carries TRBV18 and TRBJ1-6; the D is unclear. Trimming left V 6 bases short and J 6 bases short, with 9 bases between. The CDR3 extends over 13 amino acids. Germline values: CDR1 KGHSH, CDR2 LQKENI. The CDR3 bases are TGTGCCAGCTCCCCCGGGATTAATTCACCCCTCCACTTT. This codes for CASSPGINSPLHF.

The rearrangement uses TRBV5-1 and TRBJ2-2, with D possibly being TRBD2 (6 bases). CDR3 length equals 14 residues. The germline CDR1 and CDR2 sequences are SGHRS and YFSETQ. V lost 1 base and J 5 bases, leaving 9 bases between the germline ends. CDR3 coding DNA: TGCGCCAGCAGCTTGTTCGGGGGAACCGGGGAGCTGTTTTTT. It specifies CASSLFGGTGELFF.

This clone was observed a handful of times. The chain couples TRBV5-5 to TRBJ1-5, with D unresolved. Per the germline V gene, CDR1 is SGHKS and CDR2 is YYEKEE (reference sequence). The CDR3 spans 14 residues. With 4 bases removed from V and 7 bases from J, the gap between germline ends came to 15 bases. In DNA form, the CDR3 reads TGTGCCAGCAGCCCGGAAAGGGTCGGACAGCCCCAGCATTTT. Its protein product is CASSPERVGQPQHF.

The V call is TRBV5-1, the J call TRBJ1-4; unclear D gene. The V end lost 0 bases, the J end lost 8 bases, and 17 bases lay between the germline ends. From germline, CDR1 is SGHRS and CDR2 YFSETQ. This CDR3 contains 16 residues. The CDR3 loop reads CASSLEVLPTGEKLFF. DNA of the CDR3: TGCGCCAGCAGCTTGGAGGTATTGCCGACGGGGGAAAAACTGTTTTTT. The whole variable domain, filled in from reference TRBV5-1 and TRBJ1-4, reads KAGVTQTPRYLIKTRGQQVTLSCSPISGHRSVSWYQQTPGQGLQFLFEYFSETQRNKGNFPGRFSGRQFSNSRSEMNVSTLELGDSALYLCASSLEVLPTGEKLFFGSGTQLSVL.

CDR3 loop: CASSELAGYEQFF. The CDR3 DNA is TGTGCCAGCAGTGAGTTGGCGGGCTATGAGCAGTTCTTC. V is TRBV6-1 and J is TRBJ2-1; TRBD2 might be the D (5 bases). Trimming left V 3 bases short and J 8 bases short, with 11 bases between. Germline CDR1 MNHNS, CDR2 SASEGT. This CDR3 has 13 amino acids.

The rearrangement uses TRBV30 and TRBJ2-1, with D perhaps assigned TRBD1 or TRBD2 (5 bases each). CDR1 GTSNPN and CDR2 SVGIG come from the germline V gene (reference sequence). This CDR3 is built from 16 residues. Trimming removed 0 bases from V and 3 bases from J, with 15 bases in between. The CDR3 is CAWSVRRGAVYNEQFF. CDR3 sequence (DNA): TGTGCCTGGAGTGTACGAAGGGGAGCCGTCTACAATGAGCAGTTCTTC.

The chain links TRBV19 to TRBJ1-2, with D unresolved. The CDR3 contains 12 residues. Trimming stripped 3 bases from V and 11 bases from J, with 13 bases between. CDR1 is LNHDA and CDR2 is SQIVND in the germline V gene (reference sequence). The CDR3 nucleotides read TGTGCCAGTAGTATCGGGCCCTCCAGTTACACCTTC. It translates to CASSIGPSSYTF.

This chain joins TRBV10-2 and TRBJ1-6, with D perhaps TRBD1 (5 bases). This CDR3 is 16 amino acids long. V lost 4 bases and J 8 bases, leaving 18 bases between the germline ends. CDR1 and CDR2 (germline): WSHSY, SAAADI. The CDR3 is CASSGAGTGAHSPLHF. The CDR3 DNA is TGCGCCAGCAGTGGCGCCGGGACGGGTGCCCATTCACCCCTCCACTTT.

J is TRBJ2-2 and V is TRBV9, with 14 bases that match TRBD2. Trimming at V came to 4 bases and at J to 5 bases, leaving 4 bases not matched to a gene. The CDR3 totals 16 residues. Germline-derived CDR1 and CDR2 are SGDLS and YYNGEE. CDR3 protein: CASSTGLAGGTGELFF. The CDR3 DNA is TGTGCCAGCAGCACCGGACTAGCGGGGGGTACCGGGGAGCTGTTTTTT.

V and J are TRBV28 and TRBJ2-5, with 15 bases fitting TRBD2. Germline values: CDR1 MDHEN, CDR2 SYDVKM. Losses at the gene ends were 4 bases for V and 12 bases for J; bases not matched to a gene: 12. There are 16 residues in the CDR3. CDR3 sequence: CASSSQGLAGGQGEYF. The CDR3 region has the DNA TGTGCCAGCAGTTCCCAAGGACTAGCGGGAGGGCAGGGGGAGTACTTC.